Below are 2 T cell receptor beta chains sequenced from a single sample in a study of cytomegalovirus exposure and HLA in healthy donors. It was with 60 Vbeta and 13 Jbeta primers that the PCR ran. Produced via immunoSEQ multiplex PCR; TCRdb's table is partial and in-frame only. This sample has about 250,000 clones, with under 80% found just once. The source material was PBMCs. Receptors were obtained from a female donor in good health and CMV-seronegative.

This rearrangement joins TRBV2 to TRBJ2-7; 7 nucleotides align to TRBD1. Unmatched junction bases numbered 11, after V lost 6 bases and J lost 3 bases. Germline V gene data show CDR1 as SNHLY and CDR2 as FYNNEI. The CDR3 covers 15 residues. The chain's CDR3 is CASSEYRGFRYEQYF. Here the CDR3 DNA reads TGTGCCAGCAGCGAATACAGGGGTTTTCGCTACGAGCAGTACTTC.

The chain recombines TRBV9 with TRBJ2-1, with 16 bases identical to TRBD2. The CDR3 has 17 residues. Germline-derived CDR1 and CDR2 are SGDLS and YYNGEE. Germline trimming cut 3 bases from V and 8 bases from J; bases unmatched to any gene: 8. The CDR3 here is CASSERPGLAGGDEQFF. The CDR3 DNA reads TGTGCCAGCAGCGAACGACCGGGACTAGCGGGAGGGGATGAGCAGTTCTTC.